These T cell receptor beta chains were read from a single sample in a study of blood T cell repertoires in COVID-19. The method was immunoSEQ multiplex PCR; TCRdb's version includes in-frame clones alone and lacks a portion of them. The table shows 400,000 or so clones, with about 87% occurring only once. The sequenced sample was peripheral blood. The receptors originated from a human donor in a cohort sampled during active COVID-19. Both conserved end residues are part of each CDR3. The D gene is left open where the match is weak. The size entry is marked missing in some rows and otherwise reads once, few, many or a size class.

NA	TRBJ2-4	TRBV27	NA	CASSPSGAKNIQYF	TGTGCCAGCAGTCCGTCAGGGGCCAAAAACATTCAGTACTTC
NA	TRBJ2-7	TRBV2	NA	CASREGNEQYF	TGTGCCAGCAGGGAGGGGAACGAGCAGTACTTC
NA	TRBJ1-4	TRBV27	TRBD1	CASRPGTGATNEKLFF	TGTGCCAGCAGACCCGGGACAGGCGCCACTAATGAAAAACTGTTTTTT
NA	TRBJ2-7	TRBV18	NA	CASSPPTSYEQYF	TGTGCCAGCTCACCACCGACTAGTTACGAGCAGTACTTC
NA	TRBJ2-1	TRBV9	TRBD1	CASSALTGSSYNEQFF	TGTGCCAGCAGCGCGTTGACAGGGAGCTCCTACAATGAGCAGTTCTTC
NA	TRBJ1-6	TRBV18	NA	CASSPPASSYNSPLHF	TGTGCCAGCTCACCACCGGCTAGCTCCTATAATTCACCCCTCCACTTT
NA	TRBJ2-1	TRBV24-1	NA	CATSDGGASSYNEQFF	TGTGCCACCAGTGACGGCGGGGCCAGCTCCTACAATGAGCAGTTCTTC
NA	TRBJ1-1	TRBV24-1	TRBD1	CATSDRTGEAFF	TGTGCCACCAGTGATAGGACAGGGGAGGCTTTCTTT
NA	TRBJ2-7	TRBV6-5	TRBD1	CASRMGQVYEQYF	TGTGCCAGCAGAATGGGACAGGTCTACGAGCAGTACTTC
NA	TRBJ2-7	TRBV9	TRBD1	CASSVGGQATYEQYF	TGTGCCAGCAGCGTAGGAGGACAGGCGACCTACGAGCAGTACTTC
NA	TRBJ1-2	TRBV9	NA	CASSVDNNYGYTF	TGTGCCAGCAGCGTAGACAATAACTATGGCTACACCTTC
few	TRBJ1-1	TRBV23-1	NA	CASSPRGTEAFF	TGCGCCAGCAGTCCTAGGGGAACTGAAGCTTTCTTT
NA	TRBJ1-4	TRBV7-9	TRBD1	CASSLGQGRREKLFF	TGTGCCAGCAGCCTCGGACAGGGCCGGAGGGAAAAACTGTTTTTT
few	TRBJ2-7	TRBV5-1	NA	CASTLGGSAYEQYF	TGCGCCAGCACCCTGGGCGGGTCAGCCTACGAGCAGTACTTC
once	TRBJ2-7	TRBV27	TRBD1	CASSFSPQNRGEQYF	TGTGCCAGCAGCTTTTCGCCCCAAAACAGGGGCGAGCAGTACTTC
NA	TRBJ2-1	TRBV6-5	NA	CASRFQSGNEQFF	TGTGCCAGTCGGTTCCAAAGCGGAAATGAGCAGTTCTTC